Here is one T cell receptor beta chain with its context. TCRdb's copy holds only in-frame clones and misses some; the assay was immunoSEQ multiplex PCR. Of approximately 110,000 clones listed, just under 95% are singletons. CDR1 is SQVTM and CDR2 is ANQGSEA in the germline V gene. The CDR3 covers 13 residues. V was trimmed by 4 bases and J by 0 bases, leaving 9 bases between them. The record originates from a study of OX40 agonist ivuxolimab in advanced cancers. The rearrangement joins TRBV29-1 to TRBJ1-1; D gene unclear. The sequenced sample was CD4+ or CD8+ T cells sorted from blood, obtained in a trial of the OX40 agonist ivuxolimab. The sequence was obtained from an adult with an advanced solid tumor such as melanoma, head and neck, liver or kidney cancer. The CDR3 loop is CSVALSMNTEAFF. As DNA, the CDR3 is TGCAGCGTTGCTCTTTCAATGAACACTGAAGCTTTCTTT.